The rows below give T cell receptor beta chains drawn from one sample of a study of T cells in Graves' hyperthyroidism and ophthalmopathy. MiXCR was run by TCRdb on the multiplex PCR reads, yielding one entry per CDR3 protein. Among 530,000 or so distinct CDR3 sequences listed, approximately 17% were seen once. Sequencing was done on a sample of blood. These receptors were obtained from a young woman with Graves' ophthalmopathy. The CDR3 runs from the conserved cysteine through the conserved F or W. The order of the fields is clone size, D gene, J gene, V gene, CDR3 DNA, CDR3 protein. D genes are given only for firm matches. A clone size is listed for some rows: how often the clone was seen (once, few, many), or a class if it is expanded.

NA | TRBD1 | TRBJ1-4 | TRBV2 | TGTGCCAGCACCCCATCTACAGGGGAGCTTGGAAAACTGTTTTTT | CASTPSTGELGKLFF
many | NA | TRBJ1-1 | TRBV20-1 | TGCAGTGCTAGCGTGGGAAGACAGAACACTGAAGCTTTCTTT | CSASVGRQNTEAFF
few | NA | TRBJ1-3 | TRBV7-2 | TGTGCCAGCAGCCGGTTGAATGGGGTTAGCGCCATATATTTT | CASSRLNGVSAIYF
few | TRBD2 | TRBJ2-5 | TRBV6-1 | TGTGCCAGCAGTACCAGCGGGATGGGAATCCAAGAGACCCAGTACTTC | CASSTSGMGIQETQYF
NA | NA | TRBJ1-1 | TRBV28 | TGTGCCAGCAGGTTAGGGCGGGCGGGAAACACTGAAGCTTTCTTT | CASRLGRAGNTEAFF
NA | NA | TRBJ1-6 | TRBV5-4 | TGTGCCAGCAGCCAGGGGACCGAGGGAGTTTCACCCCTCCACTTT | CASSQGTEGVSPLHF
few | NA | TRBJ1-1 | TRBV18 | TGTGCCAGCTCACCCGACGTGGGTAGTCTCAGTGAAGCTTTCTTT | CASSPDVGSLSEAFF
many | NA | TRBJ1-1 | TRBV2 | TGTGCCAGCAGTGTGGGGGGGTTACGTCCCTCCTTGAACACTGAAGCTTTCTTT | CASSVGGLRPSLNTEAFF
many | NA | TRBJ1-6 | TRBV2 | TGTGCCAGCAGTGGGGAAGTTTATGCAGGGATCCTCCACTTT | CASSGEVYAGILHF
many | NA | TRBJ2-1 | TRBV3-1 | TGTGCCAGCAGCCAAGAGGCGGAAGGGGTGCTTGACAATGAGCAGTTCTTC | CASSQEAEGVLDNEQFF
once | TRBD2 | TRBJ2-1 | TRBV7-2 | TGTGCCAGCAGCCAAAGGGCCGGGACTAGCGACCATGAGCAGTTCTTC | CASSQRAGTSDHEQFF
many | NA | TRBJ1-1 | TRBV7-2 | TGTGCCAGCAGCTTGACGGGGGGACACACTGAAGCTTTCTTT | CASSLTGGHTEAFF
many | NA | TRBJ1-1 | TRBV13 | TGTGCCAGCAGCTTGACGTGGGGGAATGAAGCTTTCTTT | CASSLTWGNEAFF
many | NA | TRBJ1-1 | TRBV6-1 | TGTGCCAGCAGTTCCGAAGGGGGTTCGGACACTGAAGCTTTCTTT | CASSSEGGSDTEAFF
NA | NA | TRBJ1-6 | TRBV10-1 | TGCGCCAGCAGTGAGGCTCCTAATTCACCCCTCCACTTT | CASSEAPNSPLHF
many | TRBD1 | TRBJ1-5 | TRBV5-8 | TGTGCCAGCAGCTTGGTCCGACAGGGGCCCTCACCTTTTAGCAATCAGCCCCAGCATTTT | CASSLVRQGPSPFSNQPQHF
NA | NA | TRBJ2-2 | TRBV9 | TGTGCCAGCAGCGTAGGCCAGGGTTCCGGGGAGCTGTTTTTT | CASSVGQGSGELFF
once | NA | TRBJ1-6 | TRBV14 | TGTGCCAGCAGCCAATTCAGTTCACCCCTCCACTTT | CASSQFSSPLHF
few | NA | TRBJ2-3 | TRBV4-1 | TGCGCCAGCAGCCTCAATACAGGGACAGATACGCAGTATTTT | CASSLNTGTDTQYF
few | TRBD1 | TRBJ1-5 | TRBV10-3 | TGTGCCATCAGTGAGACCTGGACAGGGATTCAGCCCCAGCATTTT | CAISETWTGIQPQHF
NA | TRBD1 | TRBJ1-6 | TRBV6-1 | TGTGCCAGCAGCTCAGACAGGGGGAATTCACCCCTCCACTTT | CASSSDRGNSPLHF
many | NA | TRBJ1-2 | TRBV11-2 | TGTGCCAGCAGCTTAGGGACGACGGGGAGGAAAGGCTACACCTTC | CASSLGTTGRKGYTF
many | NA | TRBJ2-1 | TRBV2 | TGTGCCAGCGTAAGCTTTCGCCATGAGCAGTTCTTC | CASVSFRHEQFF
many | NA | TRBJ2-3 | TRBV7-2 | TGTGCCAGCAGCTCCGCCGGACAGACCACAGATACGCAGTATTTT | CASSSAGQTTDTQYF
many | TRBD1 | TRBJ1-1 | TRBV10-3 | TGTGCCATCAGTGCACCGGGACAGGGAATTTCCACTGAAGCTTTCTTT | CAISAPGQGISTEAFF
NA | TRBD2 | TRBJ2-3 | TRBV14 | TGTGCCAGCAGCCAACTAGCGGGGGGTTATGCTACGCAGTATTTT | CASSQLAGGYATQYF
NA | TRBD1 | TRBJ2-7 | TRBV15 | TGTGCCACCAGCAGCCCGGGACAGGGGAGCTACGAGCAGTACTTC | CATSSPGQGSYEQYF
many | NA | TRBJ2-2 | TRBV3-1 | TGTGCCAGCAGCCACCCGACTGCCGGGGAGCTGTTTTTT | CASSHPTAGELFF
NA | NA | TRBJ2-1 | TRBV5-1 | TGCGCCAGCATGAGTGGGGGTAATGAGCAGTTCTTC | CASMSGGNEQFF
NA | NA | TRBJ2-1 | TRBV7-9 | TGTGCCAGCAGCCCGCCAGGGGGGGGGCGCCACAATGAGCAGTTCTTC | CASSPPGGGRHNEQFF
many | NA | TRBJ2-7 | TRBV2 | TGTGCCAGCACCGGGGGGCAGTCGCGTGAGCAGTACTTC | CASTGGQSREQYF
NA | NA | TRBJ2-1 | TRBV20-1 | TGCAGTGCTAGAGCAGGTGGTGAAGGGAATGAGCAGTTCTTC | CSARAGGEGNEQFF
NA | NA | TRBJ2-1 | TRBV11-2 | TGTGCCAGCAGCCTTGGAAACTACAATGAGCAGTCCTTC | CASSLGNYNEQSF
few | TRBD1 | TRBJ1-2 | TRBV19 | TGTGCCAGTAGTATTGATGGGACAGCCTATGGCTACACCTTC | CASSIDGTAYGYTF
once | NA | TRBJ2-7 | TRBV15 | TGTGCCACCAGCAGAGGGGTCGGTTACCTCTCCTACGAGCAGTACTTC | CATSRGVGYLSYEQYF
many | NA | TRBJ2-7 | TRBV5-1 | TGCGCCAGCAGCTTCAAAGCGGAGTCCTACGAGCAGTACTTC | CASSFKAESYEQYF
few | NA | TRBJ1-4 | TRBV5-4 | TGTGCCAGCAGCTTTCTTGGCGACGTTGGAAAACTGTTTTTT | CASSFLGDVGKLFF
NA | NA | TRBJ1-1 | TRBV20-1 | TGCAGTGCCACACTACAGGGATACGGCACTGAAGCTTTCTTT | CSATLQGYGTEAFF
few | NA | TRBJ1-1 | TRBV29-1 | TGCAGCGTTGACCCCAGGACGGTGATGAACACTGAAGCTTTCTTT | CSVDPRTVMNTEAFF
many | NA | TRBJ1-4 | TRBV30 | TGTGCCTTCAGGGATCCTGGAAAACTGTTTTTT | CAFRDPGKLFF
NA | TRBD1 | TRBJ1-2 | TRBV7-6 | TGTGCCAGCAGCTCCGAAGACAGGGATAAATATAGTGGCTACACCTTC | CASSSEDRDKYSGYTF
few | TRBD1 | TRBJ1-1 | TRBV28 | TGTGCCAGCAGTTTACACCGGACAGGGAACACTGGAGCTTTCTTT | CASSLHRTGNTGAFF
few | NA | TRBJ1-1 | TRBV2 | TGTGCCAGCATGGTTCGTGATGGCACTGAAGCTTTCTTT | CASMVRDGTEAFF
NA | TRBD2 | TRBJ2-3 | TRBV7-9 | TGTGCCAGCAGCGCACGGACTAGCGGGCCCGTTGATACGCAGTATTTT | CASSARTSGPVDTQYF
NA | NA | TRBJ2-7 | TRBV5-6 | TGTGCCAGCAGCTTGGCCTACTACGAGCAGTACTTC | CASSLAYYEQYF
many | NA | TRBJ2-7 | TRBV28 | TGTGCCAGCGTTTCGGGGGACATCTCCTACGAGCAGTACTTC | CASVSGDISYEQYF
few | NA | TRBJ2-5 | TRBV20-1 | TGCAGTGCTCAGGGTGGAGAGACCCAGTACTTC | CSAQGGETQYF
many | TRBD1 | TRBJ1-5 | TRBV6-1 | TGTGCCAGCAGTGACGGACAGGGGGTTAGCAATCAGCCCCAGCATTTT | CASSDGQGVSNQPQHF
many | NA | TRBJ1-4 | TRBV7-2 | TGTGCCAGCAGCCCCTCTCCCAATGAAAAACTGTTTTTT | CASSPSPNEKLFF